The sequence of this T cell receptor (beta chain) was determined in a study of blood T cells in healthy people across ages. Notes on the study in general: More naive CD4+ cells and higher diversity marked long-lived donors relative to aged donors.

It was with a sample-barcoded 5' primer and a J-beta primer mix that a second PCR of about 6 to 11 cycles was run. TCRdb re-derived calls from the 5' RACE reads in MiXCR, one entry per CDR3 protein. The sample carries roughly 2 million distinct CDR3 sequences, around half recorded once. About this clonotype: Antigen unknown.

The clonotype originates from a woman aged 40 to 50 in good health. Sequencing used blood.

In DNA, the CDR3 is TGTGCCAGCAGCGTAGGTTCCCCGACGGTCACTGAAGCTTTCTTT. As protein: CASSVGSPTVTEAFF. The chain employs TRBV9 and TRBJ1-1, with D hard to call. The CDR3 consists of 15 residues. Germline V lookup: CDR1 SGDLS, CDR2 YYNGEE. V lost 0 bases, J lost 4 bases, and 13 bases lay in between.